This record covers a single T cell receptor beta chain. The TCR beta CDR3 regions underwent amplification using RNA transcripts as the source. Researchers ran a first-round RT-PCR on the TCR CDR3 using the HTBI primer set. TCRdb used MiXCR to reprocess the multiplex PCR reads, holding one entry per CDR3 protein. The repertoire holds 800,000 or so distinct CDR3 sequences, with approximately 40% as singletons. The data were obtained in a study of T cells in Graves' hyperthyroidism and ophthalmopathy. Germline lookup yields CDR1 SGHDN and CDR2 FVKESK. This CDR3 comprises 16 residues. V gave up 1 base and J gave up 4 bases; unmatched junction bases: 2.

The genes are TRBV14 and TRBJ1-6, with 9 bases matching TRBD1. The sequencing input was blood. The sequence was obtained from a man aged 18 to 30 with Graves' hyperthyroidism. CDR3 nucleotide sequence: TGTGCCAGCAGCCAAGGGACAGGGGTTTATAATTCACCCCTCCACTTT. Its protein product is CASSQGTGVYNSPLHF.